These 23 T cell receptor beta chains were sequenced from one sample in a study of Tregs in tolerant kidney transplant recipients (dated by TCRdb to the late 2010s). The library was prepared using the immunoSEQ multiplex PCR assay. TCRdb's version of the immuneACCESS table is confined to in-frame rearrangements and falls short of the full clone set. An unresolved V gene accounts for under half of the shortfall where checked; the remainder is of unknown origin. Within this sample are around 77,000 clones, with roughly 98% of them counted one time only. The ten largest clones take up approximately 0.56% of the sample. The time point label of this sample denotes: blood sample drawn before combined kidney and bone marrow transplant. This sample comprised CD4+ T cells from blood, obtained before the transplant. The receptor set was obtained from a human donor who received a combined kidney and bone marrow transplant.

V usage is TRBV5-4 and J usage is TRBJ2-3; TRBD2 aligns across 13 bases. V gave up 4 bases and J gave up 7 bases; unmatched junction bases: 9. The CDR3 is made up of 16 amino acids. CDR1 and CDR2 (germline): SGHNT, YYREEE (reference sequence). CDR3 sequence: CASSHQTSGRKYTQYF. The CDR3 DNA is TGTGCCAGCAGCCATCAGACTAGCGGGAGGAAATATACGCAGTATTTT.

The chain employs TRBV10-3 and TRBJ1-2; 7 bases align to TRBD1. V was pared by 6 bases and J by 5 bases, with 18 bases of the junction left unmatched. The CDR3 covers 17 residues. The germline V gene has CDR1 ENHRY and CDR2 SYGVKD. CDR3 in amino acids: CAIRKTAPGQNHYGYTF. The DNA for the CDR3 is TGTGCCATCAGGAAAACTGCTCCGGGACAGAATCATTATGGCTACACCTTC.

This sequence joins TRBV4-3 and TRBJ2-2, with a possible D match to TRBD2 (5 bases). The CDR3 has 14 residues. CDR1 and CDR2 (germline): LGHNA, YSLEER. Trimming removed 0 bases from V and 6 bases from J, with 8 bases in between. The CDR3 protein is CASSQDTRAGELFF. The CDR3, as DNA: TGCGCCAGCAGCCAAGATACTAGGGCCGGGGAGCTGTTTTTT.

The rearrangement links TRBV19 to TRBJ1-4; no clear D. CDR1 and CDR2 (germline): LNHDA, SQIVND (reference sequence). There are 14 residues in the CDR3. V gave up 8 bases and J gave up 7 bases, with 17 bases separating them. The CDR3 here is CASRKGGRSEKLFF. DNA for the CDR3: TGTGCCAGTCGAAAGGGAGGAAGGAGTGAAAAACTGTTTTTT.

The rearrangement joins TRBV4-3 to TRBJ1-1, with D uncertain. The germline V gene has CDR1 LGHNA and CDR2 YSLEER. The CDR3 runs to 17 residues. V was clipped by 0 bases and J by 1 base, with 15 bases between them. CDR3: CASSQDGLGQWNTEAFF. The CDR3 bases are TGCGCCAGCAGCCAAGATGGGTTGGGCCAGTGGAACACTGAAGCTTTCTTT.

This rearrangement joins TRBV7-3 to TRBJ2-2, with TRBD1 matching over 7 bases. Germline CDR1 is SGHTA and CDR2 is FQGTGA. Trimming took 5 bases from V and 5 from J; bases not matched to a gene: 17. The CDR3 extends over 18 amino acids. The CDR3 sequence: CASSPQPIDRVGTGELFF. CDR3 DNA: TGTGCCAGCAGCCCCCAGCCGATCGACAGGGTCGGGACCGGGGAGCTGTTTTTT.

This chain links TRBV5-1 with TRBJ1-2; D is undetermined. The CDR3 has 15 residues. V dropped 2 bases and J dropped 0 bases, with 11 bases sitting between them. Germline V gene lookup returns CDR1 SGHRS and CDR2 YFSETQ. The CDR3 DNA sequence: TGCGCCAGCAGCTTCCAAACGGGGTCTAACTATGGCTACACCTTC. It specifies CASSFQTGSNYGYTF. Variable domain in full (rest from reference TRBV5-1 and TRBJ1-2): KAGVTQTPRYLIKTRGQQVTLSCSPISGHRSVSWYQQTPGQGLQFLFEYFSETQRNKGNFPGRFSGRQFSNSRSEMNVSTLELGDSALYLCASSFQTGSNYGYTFGSGTRLTVV.

V and J are TRBV7-2 and TRBJ2-7; 15 nucleotides agree with TRBD2. The CDR3 spans 19 residues. Germline-derived CDR1 and CDR2 are SGHTA and FQGNSA. Trimming removed 1 base from V and 3 bases from J; junction bases left unmatched: 10. The CDR3 DNA reads as TGTGCCAGCAGCTTAGAATGGAGGACTAGCGGGAGGGCCGGCTACGAGCAGTACTTC. Translation gives CASSLEWRTSGRAGYEQYF.

V gene TRBV18 combines with J gene TRBJ2-1; 8 bases fit TRBD1. CDR3 length equals 15 residues. The trim removed 5 bases at V and 4 bases at J, leaving 7 bases unmatched. From germline, CDR1 is KGHSH and CDR2 LQKENI. In nucleotides, the CDR3 is TGTGCCAGCTCATCGGACAGGGCGGGTTACAATGAGCAGTTCTTC. Its translation: CASSSDRAGYNEQFF.

The chain has TRBV7-3 and TRBJ1-1, with D unclear. The CDR3 runs to 12 residues. Trimming shortened V by 5 bases and J by 3 bases, and 7 bases separated the two germline ends. Germline CDR1 and CDR2: SGHTA and FQGTGA. CDR3 DNA sequence: TGTGCCAGCAGCCCGGGGTACACTGAAGCTTTCTTT. It translates to CASSPGYTEAFF.

This chain joins TRBV7-2 and TRBJ1-2, with D maybe TRBD1 (6 bases). CDR3 length: 15 residues. CDR1 and CDR2 from the germline V gene are SGHTA and FQGNSA. V was clipped by 0 bases and J by 6 bases, with 14 bases between them. CDR3 region: CASSLAHRVLNGYTF. Here the CDR3 DNA reads TGTGCCAGCAGCTTAGCTCACAGGGTTTTGAATGGCTACACCTTC.

The V and J genes are TRBV19 and TRBJ2-7; TRBD1 matches at 12 bases. Germline V CDR1 and CDR2: LNHDA, SQIVND (reference sequence). The junction had 9 bases not matched to a gene; V was cut back by 4 bases and J by 8 bases. The CDR3 extends over 15 amino acids. CDR3 sequence: CASSNVRGQGAKQYF. DNA of the CDR3: TGTGCCAGTAGTAATGTGAGGGGACAGGGGGCAAAGCAGTACTTC. The full variable domain, its missing parts supplied by reference TRBV19 and TRBJ2-7, is DGGITQSPKYLFRKEGQNVTLSCEQNLNHDAMYWYRQDPGQGLRLIYYSQIVNDFQKGDIAEGYSVSREKKESFPLTVTSAQKNPTAFYLCASSNVRGQGAKQYFGPGTRLTVT.

The sample holds one count of this clone. The rearrangement links TRBV27 to TRBJ2-7; 7 bases align to TRBD1. V gave up 5 bases and J gave up 0 bases; unmatched junction bases: 7. From germline, CDR1 is MNHEY and CDR2 SMNVEV (reference sequence). This CDR3 is built from 15 residues. CDR3 sequence reads: CASSAFGQASYEQYF. Here the CDR3 DNA reads TGTGCCAGCAGTGCCTTCGGACAGGCCTCCTACGAGCAGTACTTC.

As concerns this clone: This sample also contains other DNA sequences that code for the same CDR3. The chain carries TRBV5-6 and TRBJ2-1; no definite D call. V dropped 1 base and J dropped 6 bases, with 2 bases sitting between them. The CDR3 totals 11 residues. Germline assignment: CDR1 SGHDT and CDR2 YYEEEE. CDR3 amino acids: CASSLLNEQFF. As DNA, the CDR3 is TGTGCCAGCAGCTTGCTCAATGAGCAGTTCTTC.

V gene TRBV6-6 combines with J gene TRBJ2-1, with 9 bases matching TRBD2. Germline trimming cut 5 bases from V and 3 bases from J; bases unmatched to any gene: 2. The CDR3 spans 14 residues. Germline V gives CDR1 MNHNY, CDR2 SVGAGI (reference sequence). As DNA, the CDR3 is TGTGCCAGCAGTAAACTAGCGGGCTACAATGAGCAGTTCTTC. Protein sequence: CASSKLAGYNEQFF.

The V and J genes are TRBV4-3 and TRBJ2-3, with 15 bases that match TRBD2. Germline V lookup: CDR1 LGHNA, CDR2 YSLEER. This CDR3 is 18 amino acids long. V lost 4 bases, J lost 0 bases, and 5 bases stayed unmatched. CDR3 amino acids: CASSPRTSGGGSTDTQYF. The DNA of the CDR3 is TGCGCCAGCAGCCCCCGGACTAGCGGGGGGGGAAGCACAGATACGCAGTATTTT.

The rearrangement links TRBV7-9 to TRBJ1-3; TRBD1 matches at 8 bases. V trimming: 5 bases; J trimming: 3 bases; junction bases outside the gene matches: 9. The CDR3 sequence is 16 residues long. The V gene's germline CDR1 is SEHNR and CDR2 FQNEAQ (reference sequence). CDR3 in amino acids: CASSAQAGTGGNTIYF. Here the CDR3 DNA reads TGTGCCAGCAGCGCTCAGGCCGGGACAGGTGGAAACACCATATATTTT.

The chain is built from TRBV7-2 and TRBJ2-1; D remains ambiguous. Deletions cut 0 bases from V and 6 bases from J, with 12 bases between. The CDR3 loop spans 15 amino acids. CDR1 is SGHTA and CDR2 is FQGNSA in the germline V gene. This CDR3 reads CASSLAGPPSNEQFF. CDR3 nucleotide sequence: TGTGCCAGCAGCTTAGCGGGCCCCCCGTCCAATGAGCAGTTCTTC.

The chain is built from TRBV2 and TRBJ2-5; the match to TRBD2 covers 9 bases. There are 16 residues in the CDR3. The ends lost 3 bases at V and 7 bases at J; junction bases unmatched: 12. CDR1 is SNHLY and CDR2 is FYNNEI in the germline V gene. CDR3 in amino acids: CASSEHSGGNLVTQYF. CDR3 nucleotide sequence: TGTGCCAGCAGTGAGCATAGCGGGGGTAACCTTGTGACCCAGTACTTC.

This chain connects TRBV9 to TRBJ2-5; TRBD2 matches at 8 bases. CDR3 length: 16 residues. J lost 5 bases, V lost 0 bases, and 9 bases had no gene match. CDR1 is SGDLS and CDR2 is YYNGEE in the germline V gene. The CDR3 sequence: CASSVGGGGTLETQYF. The CDR3, as DNA: TGTGCCAGCAGCGTAGGAGGCGGGGGGACTCTGGAGACCCAGTACTTC. The full variable domain, its missing parts supplied by reference TRBV9 and TRBJ2-5, is DSGVTQTPKHLITATGQRVTLRCSPRSGDLSVYWYQQSLDQGLQFLIQYYNGEERAKGNILERFSAQQFPDLHSELNLSSLELGDSALYFCASSVGGGGTLETQYFGPGTRLLVL.

The chain has TRBV4-2 and TRBJ1-1; TRBD1 aligns across 10 bases. The germline CDR1 and CDR2 sequences are LGHNA and YNFKEQ. With V trimmed by 5 bases and J by 2 bases, 5 bases remained unmatched. The CDR3 covers 15 residues. The CDR3 sequence: CASSTRQGANTEAFF. The CDR3 DNA is TGTGCCAGCAGCACCCGACAGGGGGCCAACACTGAAGCTTTCTTT.

The chain combines TRBV7-9 with TRBJ1-4, with D possibly matching TRBD1 (6 bases). V dropped 5 bases and J dropped 5 bases, with 15 bases sitting between them. The CDR3 spans 15 residues. Per germline, CDR1 SEHNR and CDR2 FQNEAQ (reference sequence). In DNA form, the CDR3 reads TGTGCCAGCAGCCCTAACTACAGGGACAATGAAAAACTGTTTTTT. Translating gives CASSPNYRDNEKLFF.

V gene TRBV28 combines with J gene TRBJ1-1; a possible D gene is TRBD1 (6 bases). In germline, CDR1 is MDHEN, CDR2 SYDVKM. V was shortened by 6 bases and J by 1 base, with 15 bases between the two germline ends. This CDR3 spans 15 amino acids. The CDR3: CASRREGDGNTEAFF. CDR3 nucleotide sequence: TGTGCCAGCAGGAGGGAGGGGGATGGGAACACTGAAGCTTTCTTT.